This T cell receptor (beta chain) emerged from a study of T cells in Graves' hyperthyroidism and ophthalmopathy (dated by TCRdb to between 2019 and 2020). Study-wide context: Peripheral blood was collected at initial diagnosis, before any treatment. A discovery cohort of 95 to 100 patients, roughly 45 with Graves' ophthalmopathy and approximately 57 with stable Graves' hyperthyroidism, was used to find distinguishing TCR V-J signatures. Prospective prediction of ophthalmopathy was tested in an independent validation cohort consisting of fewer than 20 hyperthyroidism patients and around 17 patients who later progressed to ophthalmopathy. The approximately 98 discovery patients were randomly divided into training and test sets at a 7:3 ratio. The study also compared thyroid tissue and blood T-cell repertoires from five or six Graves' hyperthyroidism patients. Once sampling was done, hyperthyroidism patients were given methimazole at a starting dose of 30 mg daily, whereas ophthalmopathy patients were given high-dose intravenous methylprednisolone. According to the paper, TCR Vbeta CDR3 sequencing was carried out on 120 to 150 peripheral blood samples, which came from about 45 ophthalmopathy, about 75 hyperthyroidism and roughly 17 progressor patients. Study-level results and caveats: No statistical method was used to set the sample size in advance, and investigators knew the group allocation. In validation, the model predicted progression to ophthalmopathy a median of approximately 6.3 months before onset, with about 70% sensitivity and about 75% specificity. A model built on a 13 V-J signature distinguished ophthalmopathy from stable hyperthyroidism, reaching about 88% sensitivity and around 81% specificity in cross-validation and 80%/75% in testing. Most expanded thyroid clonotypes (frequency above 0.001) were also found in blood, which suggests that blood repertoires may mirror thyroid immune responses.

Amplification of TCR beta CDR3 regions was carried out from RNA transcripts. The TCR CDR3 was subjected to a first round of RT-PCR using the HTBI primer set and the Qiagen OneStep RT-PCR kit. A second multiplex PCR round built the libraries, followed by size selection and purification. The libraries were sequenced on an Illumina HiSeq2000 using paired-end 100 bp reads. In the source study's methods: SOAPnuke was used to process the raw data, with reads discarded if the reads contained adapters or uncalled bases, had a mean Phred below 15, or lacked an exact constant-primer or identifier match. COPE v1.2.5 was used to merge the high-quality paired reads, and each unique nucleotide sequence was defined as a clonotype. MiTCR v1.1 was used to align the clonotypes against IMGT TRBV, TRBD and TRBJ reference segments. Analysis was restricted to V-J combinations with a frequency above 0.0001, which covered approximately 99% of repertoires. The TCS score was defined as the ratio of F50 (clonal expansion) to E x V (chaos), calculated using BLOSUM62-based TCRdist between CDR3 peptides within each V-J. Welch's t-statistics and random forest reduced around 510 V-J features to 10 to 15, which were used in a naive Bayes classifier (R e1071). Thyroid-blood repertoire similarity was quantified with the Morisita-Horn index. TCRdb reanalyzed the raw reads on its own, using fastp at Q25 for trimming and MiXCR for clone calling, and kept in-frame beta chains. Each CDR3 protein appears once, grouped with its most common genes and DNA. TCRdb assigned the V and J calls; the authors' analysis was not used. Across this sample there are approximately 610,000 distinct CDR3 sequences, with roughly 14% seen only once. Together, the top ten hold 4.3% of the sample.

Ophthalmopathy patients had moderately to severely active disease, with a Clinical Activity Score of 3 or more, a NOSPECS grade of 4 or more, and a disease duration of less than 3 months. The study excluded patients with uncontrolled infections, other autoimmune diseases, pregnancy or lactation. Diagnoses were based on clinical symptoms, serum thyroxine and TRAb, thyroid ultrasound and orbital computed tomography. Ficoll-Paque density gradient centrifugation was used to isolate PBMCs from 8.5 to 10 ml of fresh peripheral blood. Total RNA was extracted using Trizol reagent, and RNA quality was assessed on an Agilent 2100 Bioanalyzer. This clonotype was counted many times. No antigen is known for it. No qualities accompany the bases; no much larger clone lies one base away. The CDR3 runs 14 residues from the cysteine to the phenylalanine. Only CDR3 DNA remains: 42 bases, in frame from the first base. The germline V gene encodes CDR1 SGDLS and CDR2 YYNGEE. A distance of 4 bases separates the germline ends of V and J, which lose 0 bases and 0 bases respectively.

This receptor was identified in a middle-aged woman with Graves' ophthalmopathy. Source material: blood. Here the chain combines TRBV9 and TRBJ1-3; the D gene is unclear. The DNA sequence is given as TGTGCCAGCAGCGTAGAGAGCTCTGGAAACACCATATATTTT. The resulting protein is CASSVESSGNTIYF.